The next 23 T cell receptor beta chains were all read from a single sample in a study of T cell changes during pregnancy in multiple sclerosis. Method: immunoSEQ multiplex PCR; TCRdb's copy keeps in-frame clones and lacks some. The data hold over 50,000 clones, with approximately 90% observed a single time. The sample consisted of peripheral blood from another person, used as feeder cells. These receptors were collected from a human donor whose cells served as feeder cells for cultures in a pregnancy study.

The chain uses TRBV30 and TRBJ1-2; D unresolved. This CDR3 spans 13 amino acids. V was cut by 0 bases and J by 8 bases, with 13 bases left in between. CDR1 and CDR2 (germline): GTSNPN, SVGIG (reference sequence). CDR3 coding DNA: TGTGCCTGGAGTGTACTTGGCAGTCGGGGCTACACCTTC. It encodes CAWSVLGSRGYTF.

The gene calls are TRBV30 and TRBJ2-5, with a possible D match to TRBD2 (6 bases). Germline V gene lookup returns CDR1 GTSNPN and CDR2 SVGIG (reference sequence). Between the trimmed V and J ends, which lost 5 bases and 2 bases, there was a span of 18 bases. CDR3 length: 15 residues. CDR3 protein: CAWAILGGAQETQYF. In nucleotides, the CDR3 is TGTGCCTGGGCTATTTTAGGAGGGGCACAAGAGACCCAGTACTTC.

In this sample, this clone turned up once. The rearrangement uses TRBV25-1 and TRBJ2-1; D not certain. Trimming took off 4 bases at V and 0 bases at J, with 10 bases between the two ends. This CDR3 is built from 15 residues. CDR1 is MGHDK and CDR2 is SYGVNS in the germline V gene. CDR3 sequence reads: CASSAAISSYNEQFF. The CDR3 DNA reads TGTGCCAGCAGTGCTGCCATCAGCTCCTACAATGAGCAGTTCTTC.

The CDR3 protein is CASSHRQGGTEAFF. CDR3 DNA: TGTGCCAGCAGTCATAGACAGGGTGGCACTGAAGCTTTCTTT. The chain employs TRBV6-6 and TRBJ1-1, with 7 bases aligning to TRBD1. CDR3 size: 14 residues. Trimming removed 5 bases from V and 4 bases from J; junction bases left unmatched: 7. The V gene's germline CDR1 is MNHNY and CDR2 SVGAGI (reference sequence).

The rearrangement uses TRBV27 and TRBJ1-5; D ambiguous. Trimming pared 3 bases from V and 9 bases from J, leaving 9 bases between. Germline lookup yields CDR1 MNHEY and CDR2 SMNVEV (reference sequence). This CDR3 region has 12 residues. This chain's CDR3 is CASSFPRGPQHF. CDR3 nucleotides: TGTGCCAGCAGTTTCCCCCGGGGGCCCCAGCATTTT.

This chain uses TRBV30 with TRBJ1-2; perhaps TRBD1 as D (6 bases). The length of the CDR3 is 13 residues. Germline CDR1 is GTSNPN and CDR2 is SVGIG (reference sequence). Trimming left V 1 base short and J 7 bases short, with 13 bases between. In DNA form, the CDR3 reads TGTGCCTGGAGTGATGTAGGGGGTTCTGGCTACACCTTC. It is translated as CAWSDVGGSGYTF. The entire variable domain, with the rest obtained from reference TRBV30 and TRBJ1-2, is as follows: SQTIHQWPATLVQPVGSPLSLECTVEGTSNPNLYWYRQAAGRGLQLLFYSVGIGQISSEVPQNLSASRPQDRQFILSSKKLLLSDSGFYLCAWSDVGGSGYTFGSGTRLTVV.

This clone has just one count. J is TRBJ2-1 and V is TRBV10-3, with a weak D call TRBD2 (5 bases). The germline V gene has CDR1 ENHRY and CDR2 SYGVKD. V lost 2 bases and J lost 6, with 20 bases in between. CDR3 length: 17 residues. The CDR3 sequence: CAISEPKEAGGVNEQFF. The DNA for the CDR3 is TGTGCCATCAGTGAGCCCAAAGAAGCAGGAGGAGTCAATGAGCAGTTCTTC.

The V and J genes are TRBV28 and TRBJ1-2; 12 bases align to TRBD1. The CDR3 is made up of 16 amino acids. Germline trimming cut 8 bases from V and 5 bases from J; bases unmatched to any gene: 12. Germline V gene data show CDR1 as MDHEN and CDR2 as SYDVKM. CDR3 residues: CASGFAWDRGHYGYTF. For the CDR3, the DNA is TGTGCCAGCGGCTTCGCCTGGGACAGGGGGCATTATGGCTACACCTTC.

The J gene is TRBJ1-5, the V gene TRBV6-5, with D maybe TRBD1 (6 bases). This CDR3 is 14 amino acids long. Germline V lookup: CDR1 MNHEY, CDR2 SVGAGI. Deletions cut 6 bases from V and 7 bases from J, with 16 bases between. The CDR3 DNA reads as TGTGCCAGCAGGAAGCCGGGACATCGGCAGCCCCAGCATTTT. Encoded protein: CASRKPGHRQPQHF.

The chain is built from TRBV30 and TRBJ2-5; TRBD1 is a possible D gene (5 bases). Germline CDR1 GTSNPN, CDR2 SVGIG (reference sequence). The length of the CDR3 is 15 residues. Trimming stripped 2 bases from V and 0 bases from J, with 13 bases between. The CDR3 is CAWSSTTEYQETQYF. The CDR3 bases are TGTGCCTGGAGTTCTACGACAGAGTACCAAGAGACCCAGTACTTC.

The rearrangement links TRBV10-3 to TRBJ2-2, with 9 bases fitting TRBD2. There are 14 residues in the CDR3. V dropped 6 bases and J dropped 1; count of bases not matched to a gene: 0. The germline gives CDR1 ENHRY, CDR2 SYGVKD. The CDR3: CAIRAGGNTGELFF. CDR3 nucleotides: TGTGCCATCAGAGCGGGGGGGAACACCGGGGAGCTGTTTTTT.

The J gene is TRBJ1-5, the V gene TRBV10-2, with a weak D call TRBD1 (5 bases). V was trimmed by 4 bases and J by 7 bases, leaving 14 bases between them. Germline V gene sequence: CDR1 WSHSY, CDR2 SAAADI. The CDR3 loop spans 14 amino acids. The DNA for the CDR3 is TGCGCCAGCAGTGCTCTCGGGGGTGGGCAGCCCCAGCATTTT. Translated: CASSALGGGQPQHF.

This clone was observed once. This chain uses TRBV6-1 with TRBJ1-5; no reliable D call. The length of the CDR3 is 13 residues. The germline V gene encodes CDR1 MNHNS and CDR2 SASEGT. Trimming cost V 6 bases and J 1 base, with 7 bases left between them. The CDR3 DNA reads as TGTGCCAGCAGGGGCGAAAGCAATCAGCCCCAGCATTTT. Its protein product is CASRGESNQPQHF.

The chain couples TRBV4-1 to TRBJ1-1; D uncertain. The germline CDR1 and CDR2 sequences are MGHRA and YSYEKL. V gave up 1 base and J gave up 8 bases, with 5 bases separating them. This CDR3 comprises 11 residues. The CDR3 loop is CASSQGQEAFF. The CDR3 DNA reads as TGCGCCAGCAGCCAAGGGCAGGAAGCTTTCTTT.

The chain employs TRBV28 and TRBJ1-5, with 9 bases that match TRBD1. The CDR3 consists of 15 residues. V was pared by 7 bases and J by 7 bases, with 11 bases of the junction left unmatched. The V gene's germline CDR1 is MDHEN and CDR2 SYDVKM. The CDR3 region is CASKFGDRVEQPQHF. The CDR3 DNA reads TGTGCCAGCAAATTCGGGGACAGGGTGGAGCAGCCCCAGCATTTT.

This chain joins TRBV18 and TRBJ2-1, with D perhaps TRBD1 (5 bases). V lost 6 bases and J lost 0, with 15 bases in between. The CDR3 length is 16 residues. The germline V gene has CDR1 KGHSH and CDR2 LQKENI. CDR3 loop: CASSPNRQLSYNEQFF. The CDR3 nucleotides read TGTGCCAGCTCTCCAAATCGACAGCTCTCCTACAATGAGCAGTTCTTC.

The rearrangement links TRBV9 to TRBJ2-5; no clear D gene. The CDR3 contains 13 residues. The V end was cut by 2 bases, the J end by 4 bases, with 9 bases between. The germline V gene encodes CDR1 SGDLS and CDR2 YYNGEE. The CDR3 sequence is CASSVQLLETQYF. The CDR3 nucleotides read TGTGCCAGCAGCGTTCAACTCTTAGAGACCCAGTACTTC.

The chain links TRBV29-1 to TRBJ2-7, with D possibly TRBD2 on 5 matching bases. The V end lost 7 bases, the J end lost 6 bases, and 10 bases lay between the germline ends. CDR1 SQVTM and CDR2 ANQGSEA come from the germline V gene. This CDR3 is 10 amino acids long. The CDR3 protein is CSAREGEQYF. The CDR3 DNA follows: TGCAGCGCCCGAGAGGGCGAGCAGTACTTC.

This clone was seen only once. The gene calls are TRBV5-4 and TRBJ2-1; 7 bases are shared with TRBD2. V dropped 1 base and J dropped 5; count of bases not matched to a gene: 3. Germline V gene lookup returns CDR1 SGHNT and CDR2 YYREEE (reference sequence). This CDR3 is built from 14 residues. In nucleotides, the CDR3 is TGTGCCAGCAGCTTGAGCGGGACTCACAATGAGCAGTTCTTC. Translating gives CASSLSGTHNEQFF.

This chain uses TRBV11-1 with TRBJ1-1; unclear D gene. Germline V lookup: CDR1 SGHAT, CDR2 FQDESV (reference sequence). CDR3 length: 13 residues. With 3 bases removed from V and 1 base from J, the gap between germline ends came to 6 bases. The CDR3 sequence: CASSFSGNTEAFF. CDR3 coding DNA: TGTGCCAGCAGCTTTTCAGGGAACACTGAAGCTTTCTTT.

The chain joins TRBV30 to TRBJ1-2; D call uncertain. Trimming stripped 1 base from V and 2 bases from J, with 11 bases between. The CDR3 runs 14 residues. The germline V gene has CDR1 GTSNPN and CDR2 SVGIG (reference sequence). The CDR3 nucleotides are TGTGCCTGGAGTGGGGGATGGGTGAACTATGGCTACACCTTC. Translating gives CAWSGGWVNYGYTF.

J is TRBJ1-5 and V is TRBV27, with D tentatively TRBD1 (5 bases). There are 15 residues in the CDR3. Trimming stripped 6 bases from V and 0 bases from J, with 12 bases between. Germline loops: CDR1 MNHEY, CDR2 SMNVEV (reference sequence). CDR3 DNA: TGTGCCAGCAGCGCGGGACCCTATAGCAATCAGCCCCAGCATTTT. Translated, it gives CASSAGPYSNQPQHF.

Details on this clone: At one boundary the junction diverges from the germline segment, which might be a read error. In DNA, the CDR3 is TGTGCCAGCAGTTCCTGGGGGCGCTCCTACAATGAGCAGTTCTTC. This codes for CASSSWGRSYNEQFF. The rearrangement links TRBV5-1 to TRBJ2-1; D perhaps matches TRBD1 (6 bases). CDR1 SGHRS and CDR2 YFSETQ come from the germline V gene. The CDR3 loop spans 15 amino acids.